The entry that follows covers one TCR beta chain sequence. Its antigen is not known. Healthy people donating bone marrow made up the donors. This entry belongs to a study of cytomegalovirus exposure and HLA in healthy donors. The study's findings and limits: Among the CMV-associated chains, a few were confirmed in vitro as specific for CMV antigens. For presence/absence analyses, sequencing depth was assumed to be roughly uniform across donors.

The PCR ran on 60 Vbeta and 13 Jbeta primers. Method: immunoSEQ multiplex PCR; TCRdb's copy keeps in-frame clones and lacks some. The profile shows approximately 190,000 clones, 81% of them singletons. The V end was cut by 0 bases, the J end by 1 base, with 8 bases between. CDR1 and CDR2 (germline): SGHDT, YYEEEE. This CDR3 is built from 14 residues. The TCR was taken from a middle-aged man in good health and CMV-seronegative. Sequenced material: PBMCs. This chain links TRBV5-6 with TRBJ2-7, with a tentative D call TRBD2 (5 bases). CDR3 in DNA: TGTGCCAGCAGCTTGGTCTCGGGGTCCTACGAGCAGTACTTC. Translated, it gives CASSLVSGSYEQYF. The full variable domain, its missing parts supplied by reference TRBV5-6 and TRBJ2-7, is DAGVTQSPTHLIKTRGQQVTLRCSPKSGHDTVSWYQQALGQGPQFIFQYYEEEERQRGNFPDRFSGHQFPNYSSELNVNALLLGDSALYLCASSLVSGSYEQYFGPGTRLTVT.